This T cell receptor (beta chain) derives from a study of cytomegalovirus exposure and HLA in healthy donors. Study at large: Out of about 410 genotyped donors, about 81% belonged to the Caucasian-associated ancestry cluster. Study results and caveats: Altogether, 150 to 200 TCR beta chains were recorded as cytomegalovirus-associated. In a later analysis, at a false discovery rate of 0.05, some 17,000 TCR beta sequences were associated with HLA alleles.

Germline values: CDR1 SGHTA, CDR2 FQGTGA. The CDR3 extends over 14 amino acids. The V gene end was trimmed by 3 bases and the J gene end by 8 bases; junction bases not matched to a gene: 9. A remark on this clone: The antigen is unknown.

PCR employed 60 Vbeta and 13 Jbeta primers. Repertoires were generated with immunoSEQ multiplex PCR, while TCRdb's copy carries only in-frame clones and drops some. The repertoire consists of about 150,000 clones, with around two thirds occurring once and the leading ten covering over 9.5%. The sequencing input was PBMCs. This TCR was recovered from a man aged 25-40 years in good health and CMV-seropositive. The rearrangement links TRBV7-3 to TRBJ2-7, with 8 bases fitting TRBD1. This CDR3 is CASSLVQGGGKQYF. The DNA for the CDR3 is TGTGCCAGCAGCTTGGTACAGGGGGGTGGCAAGCAGTACTTC.